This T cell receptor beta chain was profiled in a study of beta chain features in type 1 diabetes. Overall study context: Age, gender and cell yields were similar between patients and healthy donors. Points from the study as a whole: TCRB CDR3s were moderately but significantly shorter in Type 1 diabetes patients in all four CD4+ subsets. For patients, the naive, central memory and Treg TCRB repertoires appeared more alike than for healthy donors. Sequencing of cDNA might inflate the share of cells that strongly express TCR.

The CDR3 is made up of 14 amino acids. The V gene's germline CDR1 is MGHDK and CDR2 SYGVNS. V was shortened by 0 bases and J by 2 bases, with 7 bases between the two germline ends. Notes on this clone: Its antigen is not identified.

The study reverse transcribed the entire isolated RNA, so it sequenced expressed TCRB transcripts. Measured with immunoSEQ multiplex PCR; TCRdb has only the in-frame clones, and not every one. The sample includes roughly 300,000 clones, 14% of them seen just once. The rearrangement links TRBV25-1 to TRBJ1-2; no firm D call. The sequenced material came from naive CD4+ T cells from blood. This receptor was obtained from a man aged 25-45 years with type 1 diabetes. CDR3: CASSEYAENYGYTF. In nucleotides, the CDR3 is TGTGCCAGCAGTGAATATGCGGAGAACTATGGCTACACCTTC.